Listed here are 14 T cell receptor beta chains from one sample, sequenced in a study of vaccination effects on CD4 cells after COVID-19. Antigen specificity for these receptors is unknown. With the ViraFEST assay, the study expanded antigen-specific CD4+ T cells using viral peptide pools, then sequenced them. Upon completion of about eleven days in culture, CD4+ T cells were isolated. The person was diagnosed with PCR-confirmed SARS-CoV-2 infection between March and December 2020. Sequenced by immunoSEQ multiplex PCR; TCRdb stores in-frame clones only, minus some. The sample consists of tens of thousands of clones, 70% to 80% of them appearing once. The sequenced sample was CD4+ T cells from PBMCs cultured with a peptide pool, obtained before COVID-19 vaccination. The receptors originated from a human donor who had a prior SARS-CoV-2 infection.

The chain couples TRBV15 to TRBJ1-1; D unclear. Germline V CDR1 and CDR2: LNHNV, YYDKDF (reference sequence). The CDR3 has 12 amino acids. The V end was cut by 1 base, the J end by 10 bases, with 10 bases between. CDR3 DNA: TGTGCCACCAGCAGAGGGAACGAACGAGCTTTCTTT. Translation: CATSRGNERAFF.

The chain couples TRBV6-5 to TRBJ2-5; D ambiguous. CDR1 is MNHEY and CDR2 is SVGAGI in the germline V gene. Trimming left V 0 bases short and J 5 bases short, with 4 bases between. The CDR3 is 12 amino acids. Here the CDR3 reads CASSYSWETQYF. The DNA for the CDR3 is TGTGCCAGCAGTTACTCTTGGGAGACCCAGTACTTC.

The chain couples TRBV2 to TRBJ1-6; D is perhaps TRBD1 (5 bases). This CDR3 comprises 13 residues. The V gene's germline CDR1 is SNHLY and CDR2 FYNNEI. The V end lost 8 bases, the J end lost 12 bases, and 17 bases lay between the germline ends. Here the CDR3 DNA reads TGTGCCAGCCGCCGCGGGGCACTTCAACCCCTCCACTTT. Translated, it gives CASRRGALQPLHF.

This rearrangement joins TRBV20-1 to TRBJ1-1; D is undetermined. The CDR3 spans 11 residues. Per germline, CDR1 DFQATT and CDR2 SNEGSKA (reference sequence). V lost 4 bases and J 7 bases, leaving 10 bases between the germline ends. CDR3 bases: TGCAGTGCTATAGGGAGGATTGAAGCTTTCTTT. Its protein product is CSAIGRIEAFF.

The rearrangement joins TRBV5-1 to TRBJ1-1; 8 bases agree with TRBD1. The length of the CDR3 is 17 residues. V was clipped by 0 bases and J by 1 base; unmatched bases: 8. The germline V gene encodes CDR1 SGHRS and CDR2 YFSETQ. DNA for the CDR3: TGCGCCAGCAGCTTGGAAGGGGTGGGACAGGAGAACACTGAAGCTTTCTTT. Its translation is CASSLEGVGQENTEAFF. The entire variable domain, with the rest obtained from reference TRBV5-1 and TRBJ1-1, is as follows: KAGVTQTPRYLIKTRGQQVTLSCSPISGHRSVSWYQQTPGQGLQFLFEYFSETQRNKGNFPGRFSGRQFSNSRSEMNVSTLELGDSALYLCASSLEGVGQENTEAFFGQGTRLTVV.

CDR3 in amino acids: CASTPGTFRSGANVLTF. CDR3 nucleotides: TGTGCCAGTACCCCCGGGACCTTTCGCTCTGGGGCCAACGTCCTGACTTTC. The V call is TRBV19, the J call TRBJ2-6; D possibly matches TRBD1 or TRBD2 (5 bases each). CDR1 is LNHDA, CDR2 SQIVND, per germline (reference sequence). With 7 bases removed from V and 0 bases from J, the gap between germline ends came to 16 bases. The CDR3 covers 17 residues.

The chain employs TRBV5-1 and TRBJ2-5, with 11 bases that match TRBD2. CDR1 is SGHRS and CDR2 is YFSETQ in the germline V gene. The CDR3 has 17 residues. With 2 bases clipped from V and 2 bases from J, the junction kept 8 bases outside the gene matches. CDR3 in amino acids: CASSFLAGGPIQETQYF. The CDR3 nucleotides read TGCGCCAGCAGCTTCTTAGCGGGGGGGCCTATTCAAGAGACCCAGTACTTC.

The chain carries TRBV2 and TRBJ2-3, with D perhaps TRBD1 or TRBD2 (5 bases each). Deletions cut 2 bases from V and 3 bases from J, with 6 bases between. Germline CDR1 reads SNHLY; CDR2 reads FYNNEI. This CDR3 has 13 residues. DNA for the CDR3: TGTGCCAGCAGTGAATGGGGGACAGATACGCAGTATTTT. Protein product: CASSEWGTDTQYF.

The chain has TRBV5-6 and TRBJ2-5, with 8 bases identical to TRBD1. The CDR3 contains 13 residues. Trimming cost V 7 bases and J 4 bases; bases outside gene matches: 6. CDR1 and CDR2 from the germline V gene are SGHDT and YYEEEE. The CDR3 bases are TGTGCCAGCTTGCGGACAGGGATAGAGACCCAGTACTTC. Encoded protein: CASLRTGIETQYF. Full variable domain (outside the CDR3, taken from reference TRBV5-6 and TRBJ2-5): DAGVTQSPTHLIKTRGQQVTLRCSPKSGHDTVSWYQQALGQGPQFIFQYYEEEERQRGNFPDRFSGHQFPNYSSELNVNALLLGDSALYLCASLRTGIETQYFGPGTRLLVL.

This chain joins TRBV6-5 and TRBJ2-1; 11 bases fit TRBD2. The CDR3 sequence is 14 residues long. Germline V gene lookup returns CDR1 MNHEY and CDR2 SVGAGI. Trimming cost V 8 bases and J 5 bases; bases outside gene matches: 5. CDR3 in DNA: TGTGCCAGCGTTAGCGGGGGGGATGACAATGAGCAGTTCTTC. It codes for CASVSGGDDNEQFF.

This clone was seen just once. This chain links TRBV3-1 (or the pseudogene TRBV3-2) with TRBJ1-2; tentatively, D is TRBD1 (5 bases). Germline V lookup: CDR1 LGHDT, CDR2 YNNKEL (reference sequence). The CDR3 runs 15 residues. Deletions cut 1 base from V and 5 bases from J, with 14 bases between. CDR3 amino acids: CASSQVSWTPYGYTF. The CDR3 DNA follows: TGTGCCAGCAGCCAAGTTTCTTGGACACCTTATGGCTACACCTTC.

This clone was detected once. The chain has TRBV12-5 and TRBJ2-6; D uncertain. This CDR3 has 17 amino acids. V lost 0 bases and J lost 0, with 9 bases in between. Germline assignment: CDR1 LGHNT and CDR2 FRNRAP. The CDR3 nucleotides are TGTGCTAGTGGTTTGGTTCCAGGCCACTCTGGGGCCAACGTCCTGACTTTC. The encoded protein is CASGLVPGHSGANVLTF.

For the CDR3, the DNA is TGTGCCAGCAGCTATCTCATTTTACAGGGGGCCCAAGAAAAGTACAATGAGCAGTTCTTC. It is translated as CASSYLILQGAQEKYNEQFF. The chain is built from TRBV6-9 and TRBJ2-1; 9 bases map to TRBD1. After removal of 6 bases from V and 4 bases from J, the junction contained 22 bases not matched to a gene. There are 20 residues in the CDR3. Germline CDR1 reads MNHGY; CDR2 reads SVAAGI.

This rearrangement joins TRBV7-2 to TRBJ2-7; TRBD1 matches at 9 bases. There are 15 residues in the CDR3. Trimming took 6 bases from V and 1 from J; bases not matched to a gene: 7. Germline lookup yields CDR1 SGHTA and CDR2 FQGNSA. CDR3 in DNA: TGTGCCAGCAGGAGTGACAGGGGGTCGTCCTACGAGCAGTACTTC. It is translated as CASRSDRGSSYEQYF.